What follows describes a single TCR beta chain. Its antigen remains unknown. The entry originates in a study of shared clonotypes between healthy human individuals. Study-wide points: Naive subsets usually exceeded memory subsets in estimated richness.

The CDR3 extends over 16 amino acids. The V and J ends lost 2 bases and 4 bases respectively, with 15 bases between them. Germline CDR1 MDHEN, CDR2 SYDVKM. Every donor was a Caucasian adult from Nashville, Tennessee. The authors divided CD4+ cells into CD45RA+ naive and CD45RA-negative memory subsets. Original processing notes: Filtering differed because ImmunoSEQ produced junction-only sequences that carried no quality scores. This table comes from immunoSEQ multiplex PCR, and its TCRdb copy is limited to in-frame clones, with some not included. V and J calls and clone size are as listed in that table; D and trimming were resolved from the DNA. The table has over 2 million clones, 80% to 95% seen once.

This chain joins TRBV28 and TRBJ2-1; the D is unclear. This TCR derives from a man aged 18 to 35 in good health. Some clones in this sample may be carry-over from other donors' samples. Sequencing input: naive CD4+ T cells from PBMCs. Subset of the sample: CD45RA+ positively selected. The CDR3 DNA follows: TGTGCCAGCAGTTTAGGGCCCCCTAGGTGGTACAATGAGCAGTTCTTC. Translation gives CASSLGPPRWYNEQFF.